The 5 T cell receptor beta chains below come from one sample, sequenced in a study of T cell changes during pregnancy in multiple sclerosis. Assay: immunoSEQ multiplex PCR; the TCRdb copy retains only in-frame clones and omits some. Here the sample spans roughly 90,000 clones, 90% to 95% being singletons. This specimen was peripheral blood, taken in the third trimester of pregnancy. Source of these receptors: a female donor with multiple sclerosis, enrolled in a pregnancy study.

The V and J genes are TRBV6-1 and TRBJ1-3; D uncertain. CDR1 is MNHNS, CDR2 SASEGT, per germline. V gave up 6 bases and J gave up 0 bases, with 9 bases separating them. The CDR3 extends over 14 amino acids. CDR3 protein: CASSERSSGNTIYF. Written as DNA, the CDR3 is TGTGCCAGCAGCGAACGGTCCTCTGGAAACACCATATATTTT.

In DNA form, the CDR3 reads TGCGCCAGCACGGTTATCTCTTCGGGTTACAATGAGCAGTTCTTC. This encodes CASTVISSGYNEQFF. The chain is built from TRBV5-1 and TRBJ2-1; no definite D call. Germline loops: CDR1 SGHRS, CDR2 YFSETQ. V dropped 6 bases and J dropped 4 bases, with 17 bases sitting between them. The CDR3 is 15 amino acids.

The J gene is TRBJ2-5, the V gene TRBV2, with a tentative D call TRBD2 (5 bases). V lost 6 bases, J lost 5 bases, and 19 bases lay in between. The germline gives CDR1 SNHLY, CDR2 FYNNEI. The length of the CDR3 is 15 residues. This CDR3 reads CASRSSSVTGETQYF. The CDR3 DNA is TGTGCCAGCAGGTCAAGCTCGGTGACGGGGGAGACCCAGTACTTC.

The J gene is TRBJ1-2, the V gene TRBV28; 7 bases are shared with TRBD1. This CDR3 is 15 amino acids long. Germline V gene data show CDR1 as MDHEN and CDR2 as SYDVKM. The V and J ends lost 6 bases and 5 bases, in that order; junction bases with no gene match: 12. CDR3 protein: CASRRRQGDYYGYTF. The CDR3, as DNA: TGTGCCAGCAGACGACGTCAGGGGGATTATTATGGCTACACCTTC.

This clone was seen a few times. This chain connects TRBV28 to TRBJ1-3; 8 bases fit TRBD1. The CDR3 totals 14 residues. Germline-derived CDR1 and CDR2 are MDHEN and SYDVKM. After removal of 6 bases from V and 4 bases from J, the junction contained 5 bases not matched to a gene. The CDR3 protein is CASSNRGGGNTIYF. DNA of the CDR3: TGTGCCAGCAGCAACAGGGGGGGCGGAAACACCATATATTTT.